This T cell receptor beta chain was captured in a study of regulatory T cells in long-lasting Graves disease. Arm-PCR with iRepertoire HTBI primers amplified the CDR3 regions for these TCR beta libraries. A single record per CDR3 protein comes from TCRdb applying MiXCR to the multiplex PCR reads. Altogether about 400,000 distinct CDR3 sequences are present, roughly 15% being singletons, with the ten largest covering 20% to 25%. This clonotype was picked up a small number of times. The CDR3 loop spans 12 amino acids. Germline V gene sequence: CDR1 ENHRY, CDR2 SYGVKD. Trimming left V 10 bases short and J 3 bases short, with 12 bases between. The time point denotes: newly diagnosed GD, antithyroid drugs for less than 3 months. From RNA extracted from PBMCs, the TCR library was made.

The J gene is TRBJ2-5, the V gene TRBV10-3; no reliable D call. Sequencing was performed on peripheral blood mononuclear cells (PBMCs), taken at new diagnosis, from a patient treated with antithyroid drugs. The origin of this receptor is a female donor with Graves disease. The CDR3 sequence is CATALRKETQYF. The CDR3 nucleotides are TGTGCCACTGCCCTTAGGAAAGAGACCCAGTACTTC.